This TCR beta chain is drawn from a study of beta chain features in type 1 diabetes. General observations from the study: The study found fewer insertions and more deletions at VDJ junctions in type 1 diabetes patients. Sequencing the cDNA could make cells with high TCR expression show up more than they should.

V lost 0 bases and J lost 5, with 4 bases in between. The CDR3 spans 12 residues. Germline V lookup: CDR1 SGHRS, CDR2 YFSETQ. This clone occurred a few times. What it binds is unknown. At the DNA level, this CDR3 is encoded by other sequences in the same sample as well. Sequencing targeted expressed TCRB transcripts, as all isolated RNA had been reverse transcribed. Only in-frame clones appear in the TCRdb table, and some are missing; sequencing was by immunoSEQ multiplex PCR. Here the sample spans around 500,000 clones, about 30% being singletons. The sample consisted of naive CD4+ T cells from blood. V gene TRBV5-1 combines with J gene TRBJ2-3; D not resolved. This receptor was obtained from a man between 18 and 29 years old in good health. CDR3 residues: CASSLAGDTQYF. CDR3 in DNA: TGCGCCAGCAGCTTGGCCGGAGATACGCAGTATTTT.